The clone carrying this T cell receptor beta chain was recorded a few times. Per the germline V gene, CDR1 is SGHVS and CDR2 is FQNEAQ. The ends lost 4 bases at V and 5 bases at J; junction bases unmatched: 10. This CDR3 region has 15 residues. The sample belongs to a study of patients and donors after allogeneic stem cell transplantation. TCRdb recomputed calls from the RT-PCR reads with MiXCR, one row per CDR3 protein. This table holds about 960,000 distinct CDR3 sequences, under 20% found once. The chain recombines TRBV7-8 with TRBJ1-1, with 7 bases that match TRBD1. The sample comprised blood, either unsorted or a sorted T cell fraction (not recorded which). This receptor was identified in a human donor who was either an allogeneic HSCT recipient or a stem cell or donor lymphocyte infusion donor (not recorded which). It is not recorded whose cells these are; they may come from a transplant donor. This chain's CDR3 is CASSSYDRAGTEAFF. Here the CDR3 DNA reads TGTGCCAGCAGCTCATATGACAGGGCGGGGACTGAAGCTTTCTTT.